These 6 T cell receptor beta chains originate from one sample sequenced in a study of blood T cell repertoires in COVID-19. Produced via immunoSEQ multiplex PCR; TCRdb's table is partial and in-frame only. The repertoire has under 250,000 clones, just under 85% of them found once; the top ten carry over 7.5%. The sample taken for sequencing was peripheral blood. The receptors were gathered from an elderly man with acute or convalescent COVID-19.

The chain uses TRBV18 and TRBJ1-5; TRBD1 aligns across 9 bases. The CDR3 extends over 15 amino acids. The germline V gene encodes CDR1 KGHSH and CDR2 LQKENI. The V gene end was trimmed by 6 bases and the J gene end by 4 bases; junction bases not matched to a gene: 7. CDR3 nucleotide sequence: TGTGCCAGCTCCCGGGACAGGGAGACAAATCAGCCCCAGCATTTT. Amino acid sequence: CASSRDRETNQPQHF.

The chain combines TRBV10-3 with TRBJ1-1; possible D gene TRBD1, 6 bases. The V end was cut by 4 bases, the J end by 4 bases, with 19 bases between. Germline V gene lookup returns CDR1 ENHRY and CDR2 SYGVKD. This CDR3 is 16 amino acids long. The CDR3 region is CAISGRTQGVGTEAFF. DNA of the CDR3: TGTGCCATCAGTGGGCGAACACAGGGAGTGGGCACTGAAGCTTTCTTT.

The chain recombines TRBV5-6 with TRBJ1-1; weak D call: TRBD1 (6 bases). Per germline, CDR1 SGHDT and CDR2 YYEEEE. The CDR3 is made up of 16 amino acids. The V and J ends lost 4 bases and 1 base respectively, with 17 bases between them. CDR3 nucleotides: TGTGCCAGCAGCCTCCTCCGGGACATTCGGAACACTGAAGCTTTCTTT. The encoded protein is CASSLLRDIRNTEAFF.

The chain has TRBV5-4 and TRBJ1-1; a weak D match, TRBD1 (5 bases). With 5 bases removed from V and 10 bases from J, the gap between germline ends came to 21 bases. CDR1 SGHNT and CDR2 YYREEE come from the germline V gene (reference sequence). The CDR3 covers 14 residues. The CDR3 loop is CASRSWGRDVVAFF. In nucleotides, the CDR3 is TGTGCCAGCAGGTCATGGGGCAGGGATGTGGTAGCTTTCTTT. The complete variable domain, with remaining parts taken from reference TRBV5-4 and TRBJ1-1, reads ETGVTQSPTHLIKTRGQQVTLRCSSQSGHNTVSWYQQALGQGPQFIFQYYREEENGRGNFPPRFSGLQFPNYSSELNVNALELDDSALYLCASRSWGRDVVAFFGQGTRLTVV.

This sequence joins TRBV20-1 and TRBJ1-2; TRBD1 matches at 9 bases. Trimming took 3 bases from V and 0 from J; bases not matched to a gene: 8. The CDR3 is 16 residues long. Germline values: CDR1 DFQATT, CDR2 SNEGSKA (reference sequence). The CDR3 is CSASGTGRATNYGYTF. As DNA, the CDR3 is TGCAGTGCTAGTGGGACAGGGAGGGCAACTAACTATGGCTACACCTTC.

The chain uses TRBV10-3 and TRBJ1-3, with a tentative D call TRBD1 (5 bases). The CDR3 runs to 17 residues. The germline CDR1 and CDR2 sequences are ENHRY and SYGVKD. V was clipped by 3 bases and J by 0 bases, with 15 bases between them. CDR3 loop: CAISDYAGLSSGNTIYF. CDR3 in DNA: TGTGCCATCAGTGACTATGCGGGGCTGAGCTCTGGAAACACCATATATTTT.